The rows below give T cell receptor beta chains drawn from one sample of a study of shared clonotypes between healthy human individuals. Repertoires were generated with immunoSEQ multiplex PCR, while TCRdb's copy carries only in-frame clones and drops some. This table holds 950,000 to 1,200,000 clones, approximately 75% found once. The source material was memory CD4+ T cells from PBMCs. The receptors stem from a young man in good health. Some clones in this sample may be carry-over from other donors' samples. CDR3s include the opening cysteine and the closing phenylalanine or tryptophan. A D gene is named only where the DNA matches it firmly. Clone size appears in some rows only: once, few, many, or a class for an expanded clone.

v_call	j_call	d_call	clone_size	cdr3_aa	cdr3_nt
TRBV7-9	TRBJ1-1	.	.	CASSSFRTNTEAFF	TGTGCCAGCAGCTCCTTTCGGACGAACACTGAAGCTTTCTTT
TRBV5-8	TRBJ2-7	.	.	CASSFPGAASSYEQYF	TGTGCCAGCAGCTTCCCCGGTGCGGCTAGCTCCTACGAGCAGTACTTC
TRBV18	TRBJ2-7	.	.	CASSPPSSYEQYF	TGTGCCAGCTCACCACCGAGCTCCTACGAGCAGTACTTC
TRBV27	TRBJ2-7	.	.	CASSLGPEGYEQYF	TGTGCCAGCAGTTTAGGGCCCGAAGGGTACGAGCAGTACTTC
TRBV7-9	TRBJ1-3	.	.	CASSSDYGNTIYF	TGTGCCAGCAGCTCGGACTATGGAAACACCATATATTTT
TRBV6-1	TRBJ1-1	.	.	CASSDKGKWAEAFF	TGTGCCAGCAGTGACAAGGGGAAGTGGGCTGAAGCTTTCTTT
TRBV5-8	TRBJ2-3	.	.	CASSLVGGPSTQYF	TGTGCCAGCAGCTTGGTTGGGGGACCGAGCACGCAGTATTTT
TRBV9	TRBJ2-5	.	.	CASSAPSQEAQYF	TGTGCCAGCAGCGCCCCTAGTCAAGAGGCCCAGTACTTC
TRBV28	TRBJ2-1	TRBD2	many	CASLTSGRANEQFF	TGTGCCAGCCTAACTAGCGGGAGGGCAAATGAGCAGTTCTTC
TRBV9	TRBJ2-2	.	.	CASSPRGDGANTGELFF	TGTGCCAGCAGCCCGCGAGGGGACGGAGCGAACACCGGGGAGCTGTTTTTT
TRBV9	TRBJ2-2	TRBD1	once	CASSDDGTVTTGELFF	TGTGCCAGCAGCGACGACGGGACAGTGACCACCGGGGAGCTGTTTTTT
TRBV6-5	TRBJ1-2	.	.	CASSYPGGGYTF	TGTGCCAGCAGTTACCCGGGGGGAGGCTACACCTTC
TRBV11-2	TRBJ2-1	TRBD2	.	CASSPPAGDQSSYNEQFF	TGTGCCAGCAGCCCCCCCGCGGGGGACCAGAGCTCCTACAATGAGCAGTTCTTC
TRBV27	TRBJ2-7	TRBD1	.	CASGARDSGREQYF	TGTGCCAGCGGGGCAAGGGACAGTGGGCGCGAGCAGTACTTC
TRBV28	TRBJ1-5	.	.	CASSRTGQGQPQHF	TGTGCCAGCAGTCGCACAGGGCAGGGCCAGCCCCAGCATTTT
TRBV11-2	TRBJ2-7	.	.	CASSWGLRRSYEQYF	TGTGCCAGCAGCTGGGGGCTCCGACGGTCCTACGAGCAGTACTTC
TRBV7-2	TRBJ1-3	.	.	CASSLGTAGNTIYF	TGTGCCAGCAGCTTAGGGACAGCTGGAAACACCATATATTTT
TRBV19	TRBJ2-2	.	once	CASRPRQGRRTGELFF	TGTGCCAGTAGGCCCAGGCAGGGGAGAAGGACCGGGGAGCTGTTTTTT
TRBV27	TRBJ2-1	.	.	CASSSTYNEQFF	TGTGCCAGCAGTTCTACGTACAATGAGCAGTTCTTC
TRBV30	TRBJ2-5	TRBD2	.	CAWSERGETQYF	TGTGCCTGGAGTGAGCGGGGTGAGACCCAGTACTTC
TRBV7-9	TRBJ2-4	TRBD1	.	CASQGADIQYF	TGTGCCTCCCAGGGGGCCGACATTCAGTACTTC
TRBV30	TRBJ1-3	.	many	CAWGGPGSSGNTIYF	TGTGCCTGGGGGGGACCAGGGAGCTCTGGAAACACCATATATTTT
TRBV7-6	TRBJ2-5	.	few	CASSRGTWTDQETQYF	TGTGCCAGCAGCCGAGGGACTTGGACAGACCAAGAGACCCAGTACTTC
TRBV6-1	TRBJ2-5	.	.	CASSESGWGGQETQYF	TGTGCCAGCAGTGAGAGTGGGTGGGGTGGGCAAGAGACCCAGTACTTC
TRBV18	TRBJ2-7	.	.	CASGLGQTPSYEQYF	TGTGCCAGCGGATTAGGGCAGACCCCATCCTACGAGCAGTACTTC
TRBV10-3	TRBJ2-1	.	once	CAISESTGRYEQFF	TGTGCCATCAGTGAGTCGACGGGTAGGTATGAGCAGTTCTTC
TRBV2	TRBJ2-1	.	.	CASSVLGGPYNEQFF	TGTGCCAGCAGTGTACTGGGAGGACCTTACAATGAGCAGTTCTTC
TRBV19	TRBJ2-1	.	.	CASSPLAGLGDNEQFF	TGTGCCAGTAGTCCCCTGGCGGGACTCGGCGACAATGAGCAGTTCTTC
TRBV5-4	TRBJ2-5	TRBD1	.	CASSLGGTGKGETQYF	TGTGCCAGCAGCTTGGGAGGGACAGGGAAAGGAGAGACCCAGTACTTC
TRBV10-3	TRBJ2-1	.	once	CAISNPGKENNEQFF	TGTGCCATCAGTAACCCCGGGAAAGAGAACAATGAGCAGTTCTTC
TRBV7-3	TRBJ2-1	TRBD1	.	CASSLLGQGNNEQFF	TGTGCCAGCAGCTTATTGGGACAGGGGAACAATGAGCAGTTCTTC
TRBV5-4	TRBJ2-1	TRBD2	.	CASRDGRLAGGDEQFF	TGTGCCAGCAGGGACGGGAGACTAGCGGGAGGGGATGAGCAGTTCTTC
TRBV28	TRBJ2-1	TRBD2	.	CASSLETSGVLGEQFF	TGTGCCAGCAGTTTGGAGACTAGCGGGGTACTAGGTGAGCAGTTCTTC
TRBV9	TRBJ2-4	.	.	CASHSPMGFDIQYF	TGTGCCTCTCACTCGCCGATGGGGTTCGACATTCAGTACTTC
TRBV2	TRBJ2-7	TRBD2	once	CASSEARLAGGPSSYEQYF	TGTGCCAGCAGTGAAGCGAGGCTAGCGGGAGGGCCGAGCTCCTACGAGCAGTACTTC
TRBV7-3	TRBJ2-1	.	.	CASSSQVVSSYNEQFF	TGTGCCAGCAGCTCTCAGGTGGTTTCGTCCTACAATGAGCAGTTCTTC
TRBV14	TRBJ2-7	.	.	CASSPLDTIYEQYF	TGTGCCAGCAGCCCACTAGATACTATTTACGAGCAGTACTTC
TRBV5-1	TRBJ1-1	.	.	CASSLGGTAATEAFF	TGCGCCAGCAGCTTAGGAGGGACGGCAGCGACTGAAGCTTTCTTT
TRBV5-1	TRBJ2-2	.	few	CASRLARTNTGELFF	TGCGCCAGCAGGTTGGCCAGGACGAACACCGGGGAGCTGTTTTTT
TRBV6-5	TRBJ2-2	.	.	CASRPGAYTGELFF	TGTGCCAGCCGGCCGGGAGCGTACACCGGGGAGCTGTTTTTT
TRBV29-1	TRBJ2-7	TRBD2	once	CSVASPQRENYEQYF	TGCAGCGTTGCCTCCCCCCAGCGGGAGAACTACGAGCAGTACTTC
TRBV2	TRBJ1-1	TRBD1	.	CASRETGAGMNTEAFF	TGTGCCAGCAGGGAGACAGGGGCAGGCATGAACACTGAAGCTTTCTTT
TRBV7-4	TRBJ2-7	.	.	CASSLSAGSSYEQYF	TGTGCCAGCAGCTTATCGGCGGGGTCCTCCTACGAGCAGTACTTC
TRBV5-5	TRBJ1-5	.	.	CASSLSGTARGPQHF	TGTGCCAGCAGCTTGTCCGGGACGGCCAGGGGGCCCCAGCATTTT
TRBV19	TRBJ1-1	TRBD1	.	CASEGGTGVGANTEAFF	TGTGCCAGTGAAGGGGGGACAGGGGTCGGTGCGAACACTGAAGCTTTCTTT
TRBV5-1	TRBJ2-2	TRBD2	.	CASSRLTSGSGGELFF	TGCGCCAGCAGCCGGCTTACTAGCGGGAGTGGAGGGGAGCTGTTTTTT
TRBV29-1	TRBJ1-2	.	.	CSVAVVGDYGYTF	TGCAGCGTTGCAGTTGTGGGGGACTATGGCTACACCTTC
TRBV7-3	TRBJ2-3	.	.	CASSPPGVDTQYF	TGTGCCAGCAGCCCCCCCGGGGTAGATACGCAGTATTTT
TRBV2	TRBJ1-5	.	once	CASSVGAGRNQPQHF	TGTGCCAGCAGTGTCGGGGCAGGGAGAAATCAGCCCCAGCATTTT
TRBV21-1	TRBJ2-7	.	.	CASSKEGSRTYEQYF	TGTGCCAGCAGCAAAGAGGGCAGCCGGACCTACGAGCAGTACTTC
TRBV6-1	TRBJ1-2	.	.	CASRPSFGTNYGYTF	TGTGCCAGCAGACCCAGCTTCGGGACCAACTATGGCTACACCTTC
TRBV28	TRBJ2-1	TRBD2	.	CASSLIAGAANEQFF	TGTGCCAGCAGTTTAATAGCGGGAGCGGCTAATGAGCAGTTCTTC
TRBV6-1	TRBJ2-7	.	once	CASSGTGIRYEQYF	TGTGCCAGCAGTGGAACAGGTATTAGGTACGAGCAGTACTTC
TRBV19	TRBJ1-5	.	.	CASSPGPGRRGNQPQHF	TGTGCCAGTAGTCCGGGGCCGGGACGGCGAGGCAATCAGCCCCAGCATTTT